This T cell receptor (beta chain) was observed in a study of T cell responses to AZD1222 COVID-19 vaccine. Data came from immunoSEQ multiplex PCR; TCRdb stores just in-frame clones and leaves some out. The data show more than 35,000 clones, nearly 85% seen once. This TCR came from an adult in good health. Sequencing was performed on peripheral blood, taken on day 0 of AZD1222 vaccination.

CDR3 amino acids: CASSLGQGSSGNTIYF. CDR3 bases: TGTGCCAGCAGTTTAGGACAGGGTTCCTCTGGAAACACCATATATTTT. The chain couples TRBV2 to TRBJ1-3; 8 nucleotides agree with TRBD1. This CDR3 region has 16 residues. Losses at the gene ends were 5 bases for V and 0 bases for J; bases not matched to a gene: 6. CDR1 is SNHLY and CDR2 is FYNNEI in the germline V gene. The full variable domain, rest sourced from reference TRBV2 and TRBJ1-3, is EPEVTQTPSHQVTQMGQEVILRCVPISNHLYFYWYRQILGQKVEFLVSFYNNEISEKSEIFDDQFSVERPDGSNFTLKIRSTKLEDSAMYFCASSLGQGSSGNTIYFGEGSWLTVV.